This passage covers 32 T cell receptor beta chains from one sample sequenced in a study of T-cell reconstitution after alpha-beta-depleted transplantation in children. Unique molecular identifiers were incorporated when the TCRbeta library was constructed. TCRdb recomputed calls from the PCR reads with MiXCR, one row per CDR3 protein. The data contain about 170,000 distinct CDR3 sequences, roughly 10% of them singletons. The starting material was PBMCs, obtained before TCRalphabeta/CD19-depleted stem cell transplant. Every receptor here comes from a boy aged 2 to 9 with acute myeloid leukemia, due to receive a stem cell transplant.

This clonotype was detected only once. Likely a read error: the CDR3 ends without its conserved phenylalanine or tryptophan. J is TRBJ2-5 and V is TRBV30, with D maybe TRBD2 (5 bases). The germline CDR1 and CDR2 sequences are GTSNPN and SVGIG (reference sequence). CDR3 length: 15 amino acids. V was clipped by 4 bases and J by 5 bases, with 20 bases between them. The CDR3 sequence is CAWTRTGSWYETQYY. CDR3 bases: TGTGCCTGGACTAGGACGGGAAGTTGGTACGAGACCCAGTACTAC.

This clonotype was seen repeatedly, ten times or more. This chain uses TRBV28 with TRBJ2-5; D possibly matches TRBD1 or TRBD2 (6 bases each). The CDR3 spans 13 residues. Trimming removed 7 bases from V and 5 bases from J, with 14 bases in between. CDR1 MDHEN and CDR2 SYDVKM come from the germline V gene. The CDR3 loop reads CASTITGRETQYF. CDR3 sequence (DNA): TGTGCCAGCACTATAACAGGGAGGGAGACCCAGTACTTC.

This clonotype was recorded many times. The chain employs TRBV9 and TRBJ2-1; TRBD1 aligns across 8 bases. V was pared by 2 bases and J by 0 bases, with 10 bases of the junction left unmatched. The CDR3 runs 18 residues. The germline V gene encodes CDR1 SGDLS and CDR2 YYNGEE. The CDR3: CASSVYPDRVDSYNEQFF. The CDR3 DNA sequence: TGTGCCAGCAGCGTTTACCCGGACAGGGTAGACTCCTACAATGAGCAGTTCTTC.

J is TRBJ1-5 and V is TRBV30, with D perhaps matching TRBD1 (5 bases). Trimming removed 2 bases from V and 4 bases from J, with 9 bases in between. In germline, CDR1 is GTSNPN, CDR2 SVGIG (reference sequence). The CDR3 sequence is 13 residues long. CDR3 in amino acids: CAWSLGENQPQHF. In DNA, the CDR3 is TGTGCCTGGAGTCTAGGGGAAAATCAGCCCCAGCATTTT. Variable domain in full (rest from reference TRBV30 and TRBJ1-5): SQTIHQWPATLVQPVGSPLSLECTVEGTSNPNLYWYRQAAGRGLQLLFYSVGIGQISSEVPQNLSASRPQDRQFILSSKKLLLSDSGFYLCAWSLGENQPQHFGDGTRLSIL.

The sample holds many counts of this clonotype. Here the CDR3 reads CASSYSTSSGNTIYF. The DNA of the CDR3 is TGTGCCAGCAGTTACTCGACGAGCTCTGGAAACACCATATATTTT. The chain carries TRBV6-5 and TRBJ1-3; unclear D gene. Deletions cut 0 bases from V and 0 bases from J, with 6 bases between. There are 15 residues in the CDR3. Germline V gene data show CDR1 as MNHEY and CDR2 as SVGAGI.

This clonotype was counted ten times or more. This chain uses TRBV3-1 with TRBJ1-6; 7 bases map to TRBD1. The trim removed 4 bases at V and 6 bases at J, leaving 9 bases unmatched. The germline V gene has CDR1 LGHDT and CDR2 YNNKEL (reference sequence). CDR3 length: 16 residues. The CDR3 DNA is TGTGCCAGCAGCCGCCCAACGGGACAGACTAATTCACCCCTCCACTTT. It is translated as CASSRPTGQTNSPLHF.

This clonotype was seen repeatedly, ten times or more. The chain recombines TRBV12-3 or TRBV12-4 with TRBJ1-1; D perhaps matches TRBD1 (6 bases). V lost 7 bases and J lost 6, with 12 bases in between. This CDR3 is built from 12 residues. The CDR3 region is CASTRGGAEAFF. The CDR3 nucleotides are TGTGCCAGCACTCGAGGGGGGGCTGAAGCTTTCTTT.

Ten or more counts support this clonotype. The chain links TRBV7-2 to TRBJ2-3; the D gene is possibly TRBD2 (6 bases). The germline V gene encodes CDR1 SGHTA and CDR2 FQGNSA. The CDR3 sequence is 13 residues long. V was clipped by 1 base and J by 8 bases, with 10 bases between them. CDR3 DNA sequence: TGTGCCAGCAGCTTAGGAAGGAGGGGTACGCAGTATTTT. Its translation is CASSLGRRGTQYF.

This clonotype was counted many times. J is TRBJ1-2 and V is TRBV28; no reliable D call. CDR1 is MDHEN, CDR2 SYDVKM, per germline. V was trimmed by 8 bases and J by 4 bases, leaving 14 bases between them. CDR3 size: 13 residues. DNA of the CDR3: TGTGCCAGCTCATACGGCCCTCTCTATGGCTACACCTTC. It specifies CASSYGPLYGYTF.

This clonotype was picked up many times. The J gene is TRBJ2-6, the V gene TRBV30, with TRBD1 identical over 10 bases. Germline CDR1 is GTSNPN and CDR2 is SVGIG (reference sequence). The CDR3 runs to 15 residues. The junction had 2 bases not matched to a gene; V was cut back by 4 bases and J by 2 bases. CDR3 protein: CAWNGQGAGANVLTF. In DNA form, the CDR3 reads TGTGCCTGGAACGGACAGGGGGCTGGGGCCAACGTCCTGACTTTC.

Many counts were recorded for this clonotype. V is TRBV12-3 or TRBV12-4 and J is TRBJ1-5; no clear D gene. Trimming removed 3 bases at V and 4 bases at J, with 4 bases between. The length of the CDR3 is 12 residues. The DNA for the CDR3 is TGTGCCAGCAGTTTTGTGAATCAGCCCCAGCATTTT. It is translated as CASSFVNQPQHF.

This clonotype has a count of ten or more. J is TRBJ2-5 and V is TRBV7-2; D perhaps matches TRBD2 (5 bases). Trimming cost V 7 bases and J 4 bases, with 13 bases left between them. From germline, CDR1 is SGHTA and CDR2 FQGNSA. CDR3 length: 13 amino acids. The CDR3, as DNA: TGTGCCAGCACTATGCTAGCTCGAGAGACCCAGTACTTC. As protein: CASTMLARETQYF.

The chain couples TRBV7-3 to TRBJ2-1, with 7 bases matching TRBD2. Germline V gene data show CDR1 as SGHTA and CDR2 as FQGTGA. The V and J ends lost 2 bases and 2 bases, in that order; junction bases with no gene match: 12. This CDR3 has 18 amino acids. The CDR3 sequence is CASSLRPPASGPYNEQFF. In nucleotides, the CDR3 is TGTGCCAGCAGCTTACGCCCCCCGGCTAGCGGACCCTACAATGAGCAGTTCTTC.

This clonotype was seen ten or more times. The CDR3 protein is CASSAGQLDEQYF. CDR3 sequence (DNA): TGCGCCAGCAGCGCGGGACAGCTAGACGAGCAGTACTTC. The V call is TRBV5-1, the J call TRBJ2-7; D is possibly TRBD1 (7 bases). The CDR3 has 13 amino acids. The germline V and J ends were trimmed by 4 bases and 5 bases, with 13 bases remaining between them. Germline CDR1 SGHRS, CDR2 YFSETQ.

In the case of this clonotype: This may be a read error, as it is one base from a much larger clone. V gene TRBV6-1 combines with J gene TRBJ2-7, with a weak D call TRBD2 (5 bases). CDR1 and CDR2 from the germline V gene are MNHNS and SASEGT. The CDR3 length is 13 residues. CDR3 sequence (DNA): TGTGCCAGCAGTGAACGAGGGTCCTACGAGCTGTACGTC. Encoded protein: CASSERGSYELYV.

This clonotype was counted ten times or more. The CDR3 loop reads CASWGAIALAGGDEQFF. CDR3 nucleotides: TGTGCCAGCTGGGGGGCCATTGCGCTAGCGGGAGGGGATGAGCAGTTCTTC. The gene calls are TRBV28 and TRBJ2-1, with TRBD2 matching over 12 bases. The V gene end was trimmed by 8 bases and the J gene end by 8 bases; junction bases not matched to a gene: 16. This CDR3 is 17 amino acids long. CDR1 and CDR2 from the germline V gene are MDHEN and SYDVKM. Complete variable domain (other parts from reference TRBV28 and TRBJ2-1): DVKVTQSSRYLVKRTGEKVFLECVQDMDHENMFWYRQDPGLGLRLIYFSYDVKMKEKGDIPEGYSVSREKKERFSLILESASTNQTSMYLCASWGAIALAGGDEQFFGPGTRLTVL.

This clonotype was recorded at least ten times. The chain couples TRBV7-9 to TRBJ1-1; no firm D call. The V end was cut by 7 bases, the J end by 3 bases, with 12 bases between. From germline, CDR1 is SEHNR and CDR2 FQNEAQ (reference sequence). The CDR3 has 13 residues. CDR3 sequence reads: CASKQPADTEAFF. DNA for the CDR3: TGTGCCAGCAAACAGCCGGCTGACACTGAAGCTTTCTTT.

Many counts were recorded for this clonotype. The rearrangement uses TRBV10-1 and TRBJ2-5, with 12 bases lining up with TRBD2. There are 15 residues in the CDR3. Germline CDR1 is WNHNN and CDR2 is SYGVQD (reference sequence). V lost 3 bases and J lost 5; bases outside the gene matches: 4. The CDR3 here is CASSDLAGGRETQYF. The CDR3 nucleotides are TGCGCCAGCAGTGACCTAGCGGGAGGGAGGGAGACCCAGTACTTC.

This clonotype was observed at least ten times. CDR3 DNA: TGCGCCAGCAGCTTGGAGGGGGAGCTGTTTTTT. As protein: CASSLEGELFF. The rearrangement joins TRBV5-1 to TRBJ2-2; no clear D gene. Per the germline V gene, CDR1 is SGHRS and CDR2 is YFSETQ. Trimming shortened V by 0 bases and J by 8 bases, and 2 bases separated the two germline ends. The CDR3 is 11 residues long.

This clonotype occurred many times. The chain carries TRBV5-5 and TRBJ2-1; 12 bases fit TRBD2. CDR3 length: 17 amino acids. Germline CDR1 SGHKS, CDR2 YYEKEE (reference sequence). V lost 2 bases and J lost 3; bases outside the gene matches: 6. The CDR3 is CASSFSWTSGIYNEQFF. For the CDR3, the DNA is TGTGCCAGCAGCTTCTCCTGGACTAGCGGGATCTACAATGAGCAGTTCTTC.

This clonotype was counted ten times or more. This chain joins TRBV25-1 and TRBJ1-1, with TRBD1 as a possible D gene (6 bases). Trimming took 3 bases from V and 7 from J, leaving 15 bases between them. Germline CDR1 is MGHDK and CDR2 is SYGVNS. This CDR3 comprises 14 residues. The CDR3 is CASSDQQGSGEAFF. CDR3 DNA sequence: TGTGCCAGCAGTGATCAGCAGGGGAGCGGTGAAGCTTTCTTT.

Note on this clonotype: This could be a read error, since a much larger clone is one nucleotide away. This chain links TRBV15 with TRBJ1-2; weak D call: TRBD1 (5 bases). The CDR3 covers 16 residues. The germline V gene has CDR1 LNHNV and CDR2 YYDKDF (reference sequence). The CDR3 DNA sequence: TGTGCCACCAGCAGAGAGACAGTCCCAGACCCCTATAGCTACACCTTC. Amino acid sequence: CATSRETVPDPYSYTF.

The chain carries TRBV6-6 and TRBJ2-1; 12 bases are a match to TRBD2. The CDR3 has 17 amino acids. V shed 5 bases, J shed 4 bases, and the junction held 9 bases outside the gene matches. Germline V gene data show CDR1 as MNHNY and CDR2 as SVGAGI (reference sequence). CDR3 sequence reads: CASSPRLAGDPYNEQFF. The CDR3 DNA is TGTGCCAGCAGTCCCCGACTAGCGGGGGACCCATACAATGAGCAGTTCTTC.

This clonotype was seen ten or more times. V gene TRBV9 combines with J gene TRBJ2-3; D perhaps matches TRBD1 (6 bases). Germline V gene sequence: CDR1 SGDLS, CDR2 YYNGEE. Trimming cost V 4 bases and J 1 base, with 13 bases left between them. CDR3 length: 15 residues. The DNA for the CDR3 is TGTGCCAGCAGCCGGATGGGGGCCCGCACAGATACGCAGTATTTT. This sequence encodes CASSRMGARTDTQYF.

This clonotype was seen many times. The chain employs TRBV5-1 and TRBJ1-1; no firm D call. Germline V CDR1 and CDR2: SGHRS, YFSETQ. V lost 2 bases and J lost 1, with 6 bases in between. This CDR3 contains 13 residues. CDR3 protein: CASSFGQNTEAFF. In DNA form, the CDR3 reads TGCGCCAGCAGCTTCGGGCAGAACACTGAAGCTTTCTTT.

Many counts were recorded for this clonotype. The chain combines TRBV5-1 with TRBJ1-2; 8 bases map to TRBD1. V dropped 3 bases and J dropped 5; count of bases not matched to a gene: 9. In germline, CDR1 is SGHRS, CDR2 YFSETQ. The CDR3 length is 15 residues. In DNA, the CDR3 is TGCGCCAGCAGCTCCGGACAGGGAGGAGGGTATGGCTACACCTTC. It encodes CASSSGQGGGYGYTF. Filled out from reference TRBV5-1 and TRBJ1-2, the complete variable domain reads KAGVTQTPRYLIKTRGQQVTLSCSPISGHRSVSWYQQTPGQGLQFLFEYFSETQRNKGNFPGRFSGRQFSNSRSEMNVSTLELGDSALYLCASSSGQGGGYGYTFGSGTRLTVV.

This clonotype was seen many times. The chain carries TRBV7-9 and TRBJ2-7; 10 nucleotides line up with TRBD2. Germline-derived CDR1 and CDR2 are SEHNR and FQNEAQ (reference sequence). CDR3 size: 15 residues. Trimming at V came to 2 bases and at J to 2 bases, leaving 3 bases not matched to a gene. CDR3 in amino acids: CASSLIAGGAYEQYF. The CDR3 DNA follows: TGTGCCAGCAGCTTAATAGCGGGAGGTGCCTACGAGCAGTACTTC.

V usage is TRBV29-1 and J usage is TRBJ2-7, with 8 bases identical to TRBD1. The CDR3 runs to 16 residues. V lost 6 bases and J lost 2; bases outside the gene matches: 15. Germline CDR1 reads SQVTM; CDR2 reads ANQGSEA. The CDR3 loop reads CSVDRAPYRLPYEQYV. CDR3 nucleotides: TGCAGCGTGGACAGGGCGCCGTATAGACTCCCCTACGAGCAGTACGTC.

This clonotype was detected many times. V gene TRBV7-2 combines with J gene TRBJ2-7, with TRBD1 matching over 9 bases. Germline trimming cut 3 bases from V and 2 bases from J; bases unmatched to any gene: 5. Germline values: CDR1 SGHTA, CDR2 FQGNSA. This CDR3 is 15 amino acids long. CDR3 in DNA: TGTGCCAGCAGCTTGAGCGGGACAGGGACCTACGAGCAGTACTTC. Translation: CASSLSGTGTYEQYF.

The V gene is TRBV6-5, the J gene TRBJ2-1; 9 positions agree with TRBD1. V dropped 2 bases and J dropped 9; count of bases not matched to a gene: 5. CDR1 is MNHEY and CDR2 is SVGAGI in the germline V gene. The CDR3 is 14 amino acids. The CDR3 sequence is CASSYGQGRGEQFF. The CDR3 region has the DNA TGTGCCAGCAGTTACGGACAGGGGAGGGGTGAGCAGTTCTTC.

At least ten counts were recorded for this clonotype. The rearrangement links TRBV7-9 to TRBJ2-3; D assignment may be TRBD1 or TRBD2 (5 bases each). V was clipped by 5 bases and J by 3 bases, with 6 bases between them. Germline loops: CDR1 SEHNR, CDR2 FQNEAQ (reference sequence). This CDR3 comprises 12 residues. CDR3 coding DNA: TGTGCCAGCAGCGGGGGAACAGATACGCAGTATTTT. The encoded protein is CASSGGTDTQYF.

This chain's CDR3 is CASSSLGTGDWVYTF. Written as DNA, the CDR3 is TGTGCCAGCAGTTCCCTCGGGACAGGGGATTGGGTCTACACCTTC. This chain uses TRBV27 with TRBJ1-2; TRBD1 agrees at 10 bases. J was trimmed by 10 bases and V by 4 bases; bases with no gene match: 12. CDR1 is MNHEY and CDR2 is SMNVEV in the germline V gene (reference sequence). The CDR3 consists of 15 residues.